Each of the 10 T cell receptor beta chains below was sequenced from the same sample in a study of T cells in Graves' hyperthyroidism and ophthalmopathy. The source material, RNA transcripts, was used to amplify TCR beta CDR3 regions. When the TCR CDR3 underwent first-round RT-PCR, the HTBI primer set was used. Via MiXCR, TCRdb re-called the multiplex PCR reads, giving one row per CDR3 protein. The repertoire holds some 580,000 distinct CDR3 sequences, with about a sixth as singletons. Sample: blood. These receptors were taken from a woman aged 40-49 years with Graves' ophthalmopathy.

This clonotype appeared many times. The V call is TRBV20-1, the J call TRBJ2-5; D ambiguous. V lost 0 bases to trimming and J lost 1 base, with 12 bases between them. Germline V gene data show CDR1 as DFQATT and CDR2 as SNEGSKA (reference sequence). This CDR3 is built from 15 residues. This CDR3 reads CSARDGGKAQETQYF. The CDR3 DNA sequence: TGCAGTGCTAGAGATGGTGGCAAAGCCCAAGAGACCCAGTACTTC.

In its sample, this clonotype was seen many times. The chain couples TRBV18 to TRBJ1-2; D is undetermined. Trimming took off 2 bases at V and 4 bases at J, with 14 bases between the two ends. The CDR3 length is 15 residues. Per the germline V gene, CDR1 is KGHSH and CDR2 is LQKENI. CDR3 loop: CASSPNGEASYGYTF. The CDR3 DNA reads as TGTGCCAGCTCACCAAACGGGGAGGCTAGCTATGGCTACACCTTC.

CDR3 sequence reads: CASSERQGARGQPQHF. CDR3 DNA: TGTGCCAGCAGTGAAAGACAGGGGGCTAGGGGTCAGCCCCAGCATTTT. The chain combines TRBV6-1 with TRBJ1-5; the match to TRBD1 covers 10 bases. V lost 2 bases and J lost 6; bases outside the gene matches: 7. The CDR3 consists of 16 residues. Germline V gene sequence: CDR1 MNHNS, CDR2 SASEGT.

This clonotype was recorded many times. The rearrangement links TRBV28 to TRBJ2-7; either TRBD1 or TRBD2 may supply D (5 bases each). The CDR3 consists of 15 residues. The V end lost 3 bases, the J end lost 1 base, and 13 bases lay between the germline ends. The germline V gene encodes CDR1 MDHEN and CDR2 SYDVKM. CDR3 sequence: CASSFSGAPSYEQYF. The CDR3 nucleotides are TGTGCCAGCAGTTTCTCCGGGGCCCCATCCTACGAGCAGTACTTC.

V is TRBV20-1 and J is TRBJ1-2; perhaps TRBD1 as D (6 bases). Trimming shortened V by 5 bases and J by 4 bases, and 20 bases separated the two germline ends. Germline CDR1 and CDR2: DFQATT and SNEGSKA (reference sequence). The CDR3 spans 15 residues. In nucleotides, the CDR3 is TGCAGTGCTGATAAAGGGGGGGGATATAGCTATGGCTACACCTTC. It yields the protein CSADKGGGYSYGYTF.

For this clonotype: At one end the junction does not follow the germline gene, possibly because of a read error. The chain uses TRBV20-1 and TRBJ2-3, with a possible D match to TRBD1 (5 bases). This CDR3 is 12 amino acids long. From germline, CDR1 is DFQATT and CDR2 SNEGSKA (reference sequence). Here the CDR3 reads CSALRGTDTRYF. The CDR3 DNA sequence: TGCAGTGCCTTAAGGGGCACAGATACGCGGTATTTT.

The genes are TRBV5-1 and TRBJ2-1, with D possibly matching TRBD1 (5 bases). CDR1 is SGHRS, CDR2 YFSETQ, per germline. This CDR3 has 14 amino acids. The V gene lost 5 bases and the J gene lost 4 bases, with 13 bases spanning the gap. For the CDR3, the DNA is TGCGCCAGCAGACAGGAAGGTTTTTACAATGAGCAGTTCTTC. This sequence encodes CASRQEGFYNEQFF.

This clonotype was counted at least ten times. This sequence joins TRBV20-1 and TRBJ1-2, with D unresolved. Trimming removed 4 bases from V and 4 bases from J, with 19 bases in between. This CDR3 has 15 residues. Germline-derived CDR1 and CDR2 are DFQATT and SNEGSKA (reference sequence). The CDR3 protein is CSATPKGSHPYGYTF. CDR3 coding DNA: TGCAGTGCTACTCCCAAGGGTTCGCATCCCTATGGCTACACCTTC.

This clonotype was seen more than once but under ten times. The rearrangement joins TRBV7-2 to TRBJ1-5, with a weak D call TRBD1 (5 bases). CDR1 SGHTA and CDR2 FQGNSA come from the germline V gene. CDR3 length equals 15 residues. V was pared by 5 bases and J by 2 bases, with 13 bases between. The chain's CDR3 is CASSLSSRGNQPQHF. The CDR3, as DNA: TGTGCCAGCAGCCTTAGTTCCAGGGGCAATCAGCCCCAGCATTTT. Full variable domain (rest looked up from reference TRBV7-2 and TRBJ1-5): GAGVSQSPSNKVTEKGKDVELRCDPISGHTALYWYRQSLGQGLEFLIYFQGNSAPDKSGLPSDRFSAERTGGSVSTLTIQRTQQEDSAVYLCASSLSSRGNQPQHFGDGTRLSIL.

There are many counts of this clonotype. This sequence joins TRBV12-3 or TRBV12-4 and TRBJ1-4; TRBD1 might be the D (5 bases). Trimming took 3 bases from V and 7 from J, leaving 12 bases between them. This CDR3 has 14 amino acids. The CDR3 region has the DNA TGTGCCAGCAGTTTGAGGACGGGGCGTGAAAAACTGTTTTTT. Its protein is CASSLRTGREKLFF.